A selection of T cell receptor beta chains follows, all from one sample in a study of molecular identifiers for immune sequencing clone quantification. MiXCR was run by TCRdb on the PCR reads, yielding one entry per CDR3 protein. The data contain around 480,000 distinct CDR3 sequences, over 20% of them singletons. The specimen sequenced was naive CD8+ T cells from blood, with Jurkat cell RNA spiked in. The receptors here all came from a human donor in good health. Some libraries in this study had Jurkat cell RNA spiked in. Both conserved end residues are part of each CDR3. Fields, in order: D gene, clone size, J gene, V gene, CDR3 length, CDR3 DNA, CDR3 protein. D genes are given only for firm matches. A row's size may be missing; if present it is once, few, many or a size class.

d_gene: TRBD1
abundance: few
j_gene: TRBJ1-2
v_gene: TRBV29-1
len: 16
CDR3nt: TGCAGCGTTGAAGCTATGACAGGGGGGATTAACTATGGCTACACCTTC
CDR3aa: CSVEAMTGGINYGYTF

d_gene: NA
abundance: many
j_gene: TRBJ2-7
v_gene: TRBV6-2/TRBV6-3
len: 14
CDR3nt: TGTGCCAGCAGTGGCCTCAGCGCGGTCTACGAGCAGTACTTC
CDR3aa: CASSGLSAVYEQYF

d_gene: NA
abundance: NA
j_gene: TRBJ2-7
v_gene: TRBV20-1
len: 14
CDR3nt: TGCAGTGCTGGAGATTGGGCAGTTTCCTACGAGCAGTACTTC
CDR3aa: CSAGDWAVSYEQYF

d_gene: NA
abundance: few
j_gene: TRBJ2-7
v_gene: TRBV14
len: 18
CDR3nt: TGTGCCAGCAGCCACAACGACGTGACACAGTCGAGCTCCTACGAGCAGTACTTC
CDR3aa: CASSHNDVTQSSSYEQYF

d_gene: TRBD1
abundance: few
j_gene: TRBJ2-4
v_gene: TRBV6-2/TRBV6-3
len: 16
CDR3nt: TGTGCCAGCAGTTACTCGTTGGCGGACAGGGTAAACATTCAGTACTTC
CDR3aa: CASSYSLADRVNIQYF

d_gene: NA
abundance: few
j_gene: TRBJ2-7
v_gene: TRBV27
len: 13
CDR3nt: TGTGCCAGCAAAGAACGGGAGCCCTACGAGCAGTACTTC
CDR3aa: CASKEREPYEQYF

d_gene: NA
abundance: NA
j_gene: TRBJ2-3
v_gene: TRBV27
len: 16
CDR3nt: TGTGCCAGCAGCTCACTCGGGGCCAACGGACCAGATACGCAGTATTTT
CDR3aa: CASSSLGANGPDTQYF

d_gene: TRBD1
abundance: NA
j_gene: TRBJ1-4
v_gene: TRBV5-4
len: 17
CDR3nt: TGTGCCAGCAGCTTGGTTGGACAGGGGTTCCCTAATGAAAAACTGTTTTTT
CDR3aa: CASSLVGQGFPNEKLFF

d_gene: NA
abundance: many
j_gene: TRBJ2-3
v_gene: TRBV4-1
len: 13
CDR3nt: TGCGCCAGCAGCCAAGCCCTCGTGGATACGCAGTATTTT
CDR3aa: CASSQALVDTQYF

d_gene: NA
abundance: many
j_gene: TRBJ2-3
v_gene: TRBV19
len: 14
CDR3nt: TGTGCCAGTAGTCCCACCCAGGTCACAGATACGCAGTATTTT
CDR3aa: CASSPTQVTDTQYF

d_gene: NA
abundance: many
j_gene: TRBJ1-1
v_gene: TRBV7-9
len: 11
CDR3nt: TGTGCCACCGGCCGCGGCACTGAAGCTTTCTTT
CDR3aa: CATGRGTEAFF

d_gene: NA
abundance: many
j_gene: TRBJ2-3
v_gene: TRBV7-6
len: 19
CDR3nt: TGTGCCAGCAGCTTAATCGGTGCCCGTCGGAGGGAGGACACAGATACGCAGTATTTT
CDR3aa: CASSLIGARRREDTDTQYF

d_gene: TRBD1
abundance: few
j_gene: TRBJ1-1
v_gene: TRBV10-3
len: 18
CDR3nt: TGTGCCATCAGTGGCACCCGAGGGACAGGGCTAATGAACACTGAAGCTTTCTTT
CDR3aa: CAISGTRGTGLMNTEAFF

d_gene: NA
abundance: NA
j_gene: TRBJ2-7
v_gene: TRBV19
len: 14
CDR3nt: TGTGCCAGTAGTATAGCCGGTCTTGCCTACGGGCAGTACTTC
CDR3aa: CASSIAGLAYGQYF

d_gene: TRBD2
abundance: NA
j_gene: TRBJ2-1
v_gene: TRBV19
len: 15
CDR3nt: TGTGCCAGTAGTTTAGGCGGGAGGGCCTGGGATGAGCAGTTCTTC
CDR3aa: CASSLGGRAWDEQFF

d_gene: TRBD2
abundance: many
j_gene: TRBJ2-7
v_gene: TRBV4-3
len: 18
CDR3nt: TGCGCCAGCAGCCAAGAGCTCGAATTTAGCGGGGGTTACTACGAGCAGTACTTC
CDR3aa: CASSQELEFSGGYYEQYF

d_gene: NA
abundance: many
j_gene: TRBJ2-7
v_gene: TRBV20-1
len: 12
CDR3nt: TGCAGTGCTAGAGATCTCGGGAACGAGCAGTACTTC
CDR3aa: CSARDLGNEQYF

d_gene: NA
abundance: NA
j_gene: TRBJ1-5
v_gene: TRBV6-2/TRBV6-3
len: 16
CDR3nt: TGTGCCAGCAGTACCACTTTGGAGGAAGGCTTTGGGCCCCAGCATTTT
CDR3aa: CASSTTLEEGFGPQHF

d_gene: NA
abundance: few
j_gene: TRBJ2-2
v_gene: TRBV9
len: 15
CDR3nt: TGTGCCAGCAGCGTAGACGGACAGAACACCGGGGAGCTGTTTTTT
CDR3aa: CASSVDGQNTGELFF

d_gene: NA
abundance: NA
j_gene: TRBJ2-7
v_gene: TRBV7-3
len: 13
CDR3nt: TGTGCCAGCAGCGGAGAGGAGTCCTACGAGCAGTACTTC
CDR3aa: CASSGEESYEQYF

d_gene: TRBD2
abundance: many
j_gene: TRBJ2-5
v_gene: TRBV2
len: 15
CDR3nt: TGTGCCAGCAGCGACGCACTAGCGGGGGTAGAGACCCAGTACTTC
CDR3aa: CASSDALAGVETQYF

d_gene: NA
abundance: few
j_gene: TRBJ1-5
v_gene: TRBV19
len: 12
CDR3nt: TGTGCCAGTCACATTGGCAATCAGCCCCAGCATTTT
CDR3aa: CASHIGNQPQHF

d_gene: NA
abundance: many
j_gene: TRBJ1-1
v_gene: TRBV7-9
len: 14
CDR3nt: TGTGCCAGCAGCTTAGCTACCATTGGACCTGAAGCTTTCTTT
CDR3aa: CASSLATIGPEAFF

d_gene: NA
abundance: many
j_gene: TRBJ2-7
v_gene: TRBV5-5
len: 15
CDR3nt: TGTGCCAGCAGCTTGTCGGCAGGGGCGTCCTACGAGCAGTACTTC
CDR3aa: CASSLSAGASYEQYF

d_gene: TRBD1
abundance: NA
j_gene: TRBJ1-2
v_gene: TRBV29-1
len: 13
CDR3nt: TGCAGCGTTAGGACAGGGAGTAACTATGGCTACACCTTC
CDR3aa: CSVRTGSNYGYTF

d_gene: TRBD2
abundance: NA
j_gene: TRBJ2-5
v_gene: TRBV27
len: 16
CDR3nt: TGTGCCAGCAGCCCTCCGGGACTACCCGTTCTTGCGACCCAGTACTTC
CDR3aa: CASSPPGLPVLATQYF

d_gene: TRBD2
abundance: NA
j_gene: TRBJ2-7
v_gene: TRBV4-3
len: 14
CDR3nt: TGCGCCAGCAGCCAAGAGTGGGGGGAGGGCGAGCAGTGCTTC
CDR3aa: CASSQEWGEGEQCF

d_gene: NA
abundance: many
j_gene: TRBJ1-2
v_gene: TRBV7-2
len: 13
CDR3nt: TGTGCCAGCAGCTTAGGGGGCGACTATGGCTACACCTTC
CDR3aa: CASSLGGDYGYTF

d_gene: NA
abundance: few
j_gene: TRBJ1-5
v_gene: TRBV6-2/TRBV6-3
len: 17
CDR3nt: TGTGCCAGCAGTTCCCATTGGCGGCGAGATAGCAATCAGCCCCAGCATTTT
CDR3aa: CASSSHWRRDSNQPQHF

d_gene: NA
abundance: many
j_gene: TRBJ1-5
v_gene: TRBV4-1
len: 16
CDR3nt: TGCGCCAGCAGCGCAATTCTAAGGGTCAGCAATCAGCCCCAGCATTTT
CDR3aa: CASSAILRVSNQPQHF

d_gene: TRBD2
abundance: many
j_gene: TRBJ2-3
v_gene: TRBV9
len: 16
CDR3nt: TGTGCCAGCAGCCCCGCGGGGCGGGGGGGCCCAGATACGCAGTATTTT
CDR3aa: CASSPAGRGGPDTQYF

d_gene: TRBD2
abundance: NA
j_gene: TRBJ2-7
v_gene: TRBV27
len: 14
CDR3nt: TGTGCCAGCAGTATGCTAGCGGCAGCAGGCGAGCAGTACTTC
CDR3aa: CASSMLAAAGEQYF

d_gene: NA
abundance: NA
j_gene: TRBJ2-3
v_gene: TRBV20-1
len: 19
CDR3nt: TGCAGTGCTAGGGCAAACCGGGACGGAGTCCTTTCCCGGGCAGATACGCAGTATTTT
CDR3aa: CSARANRDGVLSRADTQYF

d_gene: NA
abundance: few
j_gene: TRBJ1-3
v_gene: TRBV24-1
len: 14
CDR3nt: TGTGCCACCAGTAAGGAAGCCGCTGGAAACACCATATATTTT
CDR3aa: CATSKEAAGNTIYF

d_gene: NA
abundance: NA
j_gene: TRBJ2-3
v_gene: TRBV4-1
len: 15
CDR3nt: TGCGCCAGCAGCCAAGAGGAGATCTCTGTGGATACGCAGTATTTT
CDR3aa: CASSQEEISVDTQYF

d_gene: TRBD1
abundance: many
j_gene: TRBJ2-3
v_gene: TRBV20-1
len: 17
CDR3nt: TGCAGTGCCCGCATCAATTACTACGACAGGGAAGCAAGTACGCAGTATTTT
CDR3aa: CSARINYYDREASTQYF

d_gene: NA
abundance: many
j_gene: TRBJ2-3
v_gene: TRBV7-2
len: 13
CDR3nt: TGTGCCAGCAGCACCATGGGTACAGATACGCAGTATTTT
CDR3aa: CASSTMGTDTQYF

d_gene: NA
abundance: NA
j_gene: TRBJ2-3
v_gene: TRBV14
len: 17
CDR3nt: TGTGCCAGCAGCCGACAACCGACGGAGATCCGCGCAGATACGCAGTATTTT
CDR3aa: CASSRQPTEIRADTQYF

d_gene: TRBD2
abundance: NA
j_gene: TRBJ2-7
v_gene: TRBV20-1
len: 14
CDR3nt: TGCAGTGCTAGAGGGACTAGCGGGAGTGACGGGCAGTACTTC
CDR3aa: CSARGTSGSDGQYF

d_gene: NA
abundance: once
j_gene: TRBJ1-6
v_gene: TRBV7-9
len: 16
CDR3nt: TGTGCCAGCAGCTTATCCCCTATTACAGGGTCACCACCCCTCCACTTT
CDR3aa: CASSLSPITGSPPLHF

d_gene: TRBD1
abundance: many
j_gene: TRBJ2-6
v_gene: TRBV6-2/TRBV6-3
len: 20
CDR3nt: TGTGCCAGCAGTCCACAACACCGGGACAGGGACCCCTCTGGGGCCAACGTCCTGACTTTC
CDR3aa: CASSPQHRDRDPSGANVLTF

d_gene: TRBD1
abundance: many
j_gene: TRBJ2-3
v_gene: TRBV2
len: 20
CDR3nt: TGTGCCAGCTCCACTGACCGGGACAGTCAGTCTCCTACTAGCACAGATACGCAGTATTTT
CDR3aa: CASSTDRDSQSPTSTDTQYF

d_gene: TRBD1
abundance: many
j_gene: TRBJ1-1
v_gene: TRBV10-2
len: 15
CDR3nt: TGCGCCAGCATAGTTGGGGACAGGGAGATACCTGAAGCTTTCTTT
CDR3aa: CASIVGDREIPEAFF

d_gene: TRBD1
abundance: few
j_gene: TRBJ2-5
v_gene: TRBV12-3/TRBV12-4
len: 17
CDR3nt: TGTGCCAGCAGTCTAACCAGCCGGGACAGGGAAGGGGAGACCCAGTACTTC
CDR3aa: CASSLTSRDREGETQYF

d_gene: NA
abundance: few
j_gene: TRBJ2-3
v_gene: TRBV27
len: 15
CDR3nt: TGTGCCAGCAGCCGATATGCAGGGGCCAGCGATACGCAGTATTTT
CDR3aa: CASSRYAGASDTQYF

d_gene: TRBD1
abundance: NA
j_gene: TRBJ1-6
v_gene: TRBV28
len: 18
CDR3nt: TGTGCCAGCAGGGGACGACAGGGGGCGACTTCCTATAATTCACCCCTCCACTTT
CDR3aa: CASRGRQGATSYNSPLHF

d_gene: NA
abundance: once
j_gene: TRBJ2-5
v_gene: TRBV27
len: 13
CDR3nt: TGTGCCAGCAGTAGCAATTCCGGGGAGACCCAGTACTTC
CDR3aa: CASSSNSGETQYF

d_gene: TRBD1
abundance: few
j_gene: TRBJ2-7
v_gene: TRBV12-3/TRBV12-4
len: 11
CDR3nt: TGTGCCAGCAGGACAGGGCCCGAGCAGTACTTC
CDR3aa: CASRTGPEQYF

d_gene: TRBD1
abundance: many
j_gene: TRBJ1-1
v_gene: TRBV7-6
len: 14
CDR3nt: TGTGCCAGCAGCGCTACAGGGGGCAGGACTGAAGCTTTCTTT
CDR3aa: CASSATGGRTEAFF

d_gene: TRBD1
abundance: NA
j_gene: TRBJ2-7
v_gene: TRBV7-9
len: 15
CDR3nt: TGTGCCAGCAGCGCGCGACAGGGGGTAAGATACGAGCAGTACTTC
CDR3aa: CASSARQGVRYEQYF

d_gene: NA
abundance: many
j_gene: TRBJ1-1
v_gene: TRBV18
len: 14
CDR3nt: TGTGCCAGCTCACCACCCCACGGGGCGCTGAAAGCTTTCTTT
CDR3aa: CASSPPHGALKAFF

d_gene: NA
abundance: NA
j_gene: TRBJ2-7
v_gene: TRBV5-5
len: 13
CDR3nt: TGTGCCAGCAGCCCTACAGACGAAAACGAGCAGTACTTC
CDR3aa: CASSPTDENEQYF